The entry below gives a single TCR beta chain sequence along with its context. The antigen is undetermined. The data belong to a study of neoadjuvant anti-PD-1 for oral cavity cancer. Time point of the sample: after neoadjuvant nivolumab, at surgical resection. Tumor libraries mostly used approximately 4.9 ug genomic DNA, two replicates each. TCRdb's table, derived via immunoSEQ multiplex PCR, lists solely in-frame clones and lacks some. This sample has approximately 21,000 clones, with 45% found just once. General observations from the study: Post-treatment tumors with larger preexisting clones showed more shrinkage. Higher pretreatment blood Treg/Th17 ratios correlated with higher pretreatment blood and lower post-treatment tumor TCRbeta clonality.

Germline lookup yields CDR1 KGHSH and CDR2 LQKENI. The CDR3 contains 16 residues. V was clipped by 2 bases and J by 7 bases, with 17 bases between them. The source was tumor tissue, collected after nivolumab (anti-PD-1) treatment. The rearrangement uses TRBV18 and TRBJ1-4; D ambiguous. The TCR originated in a person between 40 and 85 years old with oral cavity squamous cell carcinoma. CDR3 DNA sequence: TGTGCCAGCTCACCATCAGTAGGAGCGCTTTTTGAAAAACTGTTTTTT. Translation: CASSPSVGALFEKLFF. The full variable domain, completed using reference TRBV18 and TRBJ1-4, is NAGVMQNPRHLVRRRGQEARLRCSPMKGHSHVYWYRQLPEEGLKFMVYLQKENIIDESGMPKERFSAEFPKEGPSILRIQQVVRGDSAAYFCASSPSVGALFEKLFFGSGTQLSVL.